These 31 T cell receptor beta chains came from one sample sequenced in a study of vaccination effects on CD4 cells after COVID-19. Repertoires were generated with immunoSEQ multiplex PCR, while TCRdb's copy carries only in-frame clones and drops some. The sample shows about 38,000 clones, more than 60% of them seen only once. No antigen has been identified for these receptors. Expansion of antigen-specific CD4+ T cells with viral peptide pools was carried out by the ViraFEST assay before sequencing. Cells that had been cultured for 10 days were the source of isolated CD4+ T cells. Nucleocapsid antibody tests were negative, and the vaccine recipients had no prior SARS-CoV-2 infection. The input for sequencing was CD4+ T cells from PBMCs cultured with SARS-CoV-2 spike peptides, taken before COVID-19 vaccination. The receptors originated from a human donor who received a COVID-19 vaccine.

The chain joins TRBV4-1 to TRBJ2-1, with 7 bases that match TRBD2. Per the germline V gene, CDR1 is MGHRA and CDR2 is YSYEKL. Unmatched junction bases numbered 7, after V lost 2 bases and J lost 6 bases. CDR3 size: 15 residues. For the CDR3, the DNA is TGCGCCAGCAGCCAACTTGGACTAGTGGGCAATGAGCAGTTCTTC. Encoded protein: CASSQLGLVGNEQFF.

This clone was counted between two and nine times. The V gene is TRBV30, the J gene TRBJ1-5, with a tentative D call TRBD1 (5 bases). V was trimmed by 2 bases and J by 1 base, leaving 9 bases between them. The germline gives CDR1 GTSNPN, CDR2 SVGIG (reference sequence). The CDR3 covers 14 residues. The CDR3 sequence is CAWSLKGSNQPQHF. The CDR3 region has the DNA TGTGCCTGGAGTCTCAAGGGGAGCAATCAGCCCCAGCATTTT.

The gene calls are TRBV3-1 (or the pseudogene TRBV3-2) and TRBJ2-1; D might be TRBD1 (6 bases). This CDR3 has 14 amino acids. Germline-derived CDR1 and CDR2 are LGHDT and YNNKEL (reference sequence). V was pared by 8 bases and J by 8 bases, with 19 bases between. The CDR3 loop is CASHPSGAADEQFF. The CDR3 DNA is TGTGCCAGCCACCCCTCAGGGGCGGCGGATGAGCAGTTCTTC.

With regard to this clone: One end of the junction varies from germline; a read error may be responsible. The V call is TRBV7-9, the J call TRBJ2-4; TRBD1 aligns across 11 bases. CDR3 length: 18 amino acids. Germline V gives CDR1 SEHNR, CDR2 FQNEAQ (reference sequence). The CDR3 nucleotides are TGTGCCAGCAGTTTAGTGTGGACAGGGGGCTTCGCCAAAAACATTCAGTACTTC. Translation: CASSLVWTGGFAKNIQYF.

This sequence joins TRBV12-3 or TRBV12-4 and TRBJ1-1, with D hard to call. The CDR3 totals 13 residues. Between the trimmed V and J ends, which lost 5 bases and 0 bases, there was a span of 7 bases. The CDR3 nucleotides are TGTGCCAGCAGTCCGGAAATGAACACTGAAGCTTTCTTT. This codes for CASSPEMNTEAFF.

V gene TRBV7-2 combines with J gene TRBJ2-2, with D unresolved. The CDR3 extends over 15 amino acids. Trimming took off 3 bases at V and 1 base at J, with 9 bases between the two ends. CDR1 and CDR2 from the germline V gene are SGHTA and FQGNSA. The CDR3 reads CASSLVYKNTGELFF. DNA for the CDR3: TGTGCCAGCAGCTTGGTTTACAAGAACACCGGGGAGCTGTTTTTT.

This clone was picked up a small number of times. This rearrangement joins TRBV11-2 to TRBJ1-6; D gene unclear. V lost 5 bases and J lost 4, with 9 bases in between. In germline, CDR1 is SGHAT, CDR2 FQNNGV. This CDR3 is 14 amino acids long. CDR3 in amino acids: CASSKTGYNSPLHF. The DNA for the CDR3 is TGTGCCAGCAGCAAAACGGGTTATAATTCACCCCTCCACTTT.

This rearrangement joins TRBV5-3 to TRBJ2-1; no firm D call. TRBV5-3 is an open reading frame whose function is uncertain. The V gene lost 4 bases and the J gene lost 0 bases, with 8 bases spanning the gap. This CDR3 comprises 14 residues. CDR3: CARSRRSSYNEQFF. CDR3 in DNA: TGTGCCAGAAGCCGACGAAGCTCCTACAATGAGCAGTTCTTC.

This chain links TRBV2 with TRBJ2-7; maybe TRBD2 (5 bases). The germline gives CDR1 SNHLY, CDR2 FYNNEI. V lost 4 bases and J 6 bases, leaving 7 bases between the germline ends. CDR3 length: 11 residues. DNA of the CDR3: TGTGCCAGCAGTGGAGGGTCCGAGCAGTACTTC. Its translation: CASSGGSEQYF.

This clone was counted between two and nine times. The rearrangement uses TRBV5-1 and TRBJ1-2, with a weak D call TRBD1 (6 bases). Trimming cost V 0 bases and J 5 bases, with 11 bases left between them. This CDR3 spans 14 amino acids. CDR1 SGHRS and CDR2 YFSETQ come from the germline V gene. CDR3 residues: CASSLEGEGYGYTF. DNA of the CDR3: TGCGCCAGCAGCTTGGAGGGGGAAGGGTATGGCTACACCTTC.

This sequence joins TRBV6-5 and TRBJ2-5; tentative D call: TRBD2 (5 bases). The germline CDR1 and CDR2 sequences are MNHEY and SVGAGI. The V and J ends lost 6 bases and 1 base respectively, with 12 bases between them. The CDR3 totals 14 residues. The CDR3 reads CASRDSLLQETQYF. CDR3 DNA sequence: TGTGCCAGCAGGGACTCGCTCCTCCAAGAGACCCAGTACTTC.

The CDR3 loop reads CASRGGPGNTIYF. The CDR3 nucleotides read TGTGCCAGCAGAGGGGGTCCTGGAAACACCATATATTTT. The chain couples TRBV6-5 to TRBJ1-3; D might be TRBD1 (6 bases). Trimming left V 6 bases short and J 2 bases short, with 8 bases between. CDR3 length equals 13 residues. CDR1 MNHEY and CDR2 SVGAGI come from the germline V gene.

This rearrangement joins TRBV4-2 to TRBJ2-1, with 16 bases aligning to TRBD2. V trimming: 1 base; J trimming: 0 bases; junction bases outside the gene matches: 9. Germline V gives CDR1 LGHNA, CDR2 YNFKEQ. The CDR3 runs 21 residues. As DNA, the CDR3 is TGTGCCAGCAGCCAAGCGTTCGTGGGGACTAGCGGGGGGGCCTCCTACAATGAGCAGTTCTTC. Its translation: CASSQAFVGTSGGASYNEQFF.

As concerns this clone: The junction departs from germline at one end; a sequencing error may be responsible. This rearrangement joins TRBV4-2 to TRBJ1-2; no clear D. In germline, CDR1 is LGHNA, CDR2 YNFKEQ. This CDR3 spans 13 amino acids. Here the CDR3 reads CASSEDGWRGYTF. CDR3 nucleotides: TGTGCCAGCAGCGAAGACGGGTGGAGGGGCTACACCTTC.

This clone was seen more than once but under ten times. The chain couples TRBV28 to TRBJ1-6, with D tentatively TRBD1 (5 bases). The ends were cut back, 6 bases at V and 10 bases at J, with 16 bases in the middle. Germline V CDR1 and CDR2: MDHEN, SYDVKM. This CDR3 is 14 amino acids long. The CDR3 loop is CASSLRDRGSPLHF. The CDR3, as DNA: TGTGCCAGCAGCCTCCGGGACCGGGGGTCACCCCTCCACTTT.

The chain is built from TRBV19 and TRBJ2-2; TRBD2 matches 10 bases. Germline values: CDR1 LNHDA, CDR2 SQIVND (reference sequence). The CDR3 has 16 amino acids. Trimming at V came to 5 bases and at J to 6 bases, leaving 9 bases not matched to a gene. CDR3 bases: TGTGCCAGTAGTCTTCTAGCGGGAGTTGGGGCCGGGGAGCTGTTTTTT. This translates into CASSLLAGVGAGELFF.

The chain carries TRBV18 and TRBJ2-5; no clear D. V lost 2 bases and J lost 4, with 14 bases in between. The CDR3 is 15 residues long. Looked up from germline, CDR1 is KGHSH and CDR2 is LQKENI. The CDR3 is CASSPTGSLGETQYF. The CDR3 nucleotides are TGTGCCAGCTCACCAACTGGATCGTTGGGAGAGACCCAGTACTTC.

The chain links TRBV4-1 to TRBJ1-2; D might be TRBD1 (6 bases). V was cut by 4 bases and J by 2 bases, with 14 bases left in between. This CDR3 has 15 residues. Germline V gives CDR1 MGHRA, CDR2 YSYEKL. CDR3 bases: TGCGCCAGCAGCCTACAGGACAGCTTAAACTATGGCTACACCTTC. Its translation: CASSLQDSLNYGYTF.

The gene calls are TRBV19 and TRBJ1-3, with TRBD1 as a possible D gene (5 bases). The V and J ends lost 7 bases and 0 bases respectively, with 31 bases between them. The CDR3 has 21 residues. The germline CDR1 and CDR2 sequences are LNHDA and SQIVND (reference sequence). DNA for the CDR3: TGTGCCAGTACAAGTATAGTTCCCCTAACAGGTAAACTCTACTCTGGAAACACCATATATTTT. This codes for CASTSIVPLTGKLYSGNTIYF.

V gene TRBV18 combines with J gene TRBJ1-5, with 9 bases that match TRBD1. J lost 10 bases, V lost 2 bases, and 6 bases had no gene match. The germline V gene has CDR1 KGHSH and CDR2 LQKENI. CDR3 length equals 14 residues. The CDR3 DNA is TGTGCCAGCTCACCAGGGACAGGGAATTTCCCCCAGCATTTT. Translated: CASSPGTGNFPQHF.

The chain joins TRBV5-1 to TRBJ2-1, with 10 positions matching TRBD2. The V and J ends lost 1 base and 6 bases, in that order; junction bases with no gene match: 1. Germline V gives CDR1 SGHRS, CDR2 YFSETQ. The CDR3 runs to 14 residues. In nucleotides, the CDR3 is TGCGCCAGCAGCTTGCTAGCGGGGGTCAATGAGCAGTTCTTC. It is translated as CASSLLAGVNEQFF.

The chain is built from TRBV19 and TRBJ2-1, with 9 bases lining up with TRBD2. The CDR3 sequence is 15 residues long. V lost 6 bases, J lost 2 bases, and 5 bases stayed unmatched. From germline, CDR1 is LNHDA and CDR2 SQIVND (reference sequence). CDR3 nucleotides: TGTGCCAGTAGCTGGACTAGCGTTGCCTACAATGAGCAGTTCTTC. Its protein is CASSWTSVAYNEQFF.

This clone was detected a few times. This sequence joins TRBV28 and TRBJ1-2, with TRBD1 matching over 11 bases. The CDR3 runs 15 residues. The J segment lost 4 bases and the V segment lost 4 bases, leaving 5 bases of the junction unmatched. Germline V gene data show CDR1 as MDHEN and CDR2 as SYDVKM. The CDR3: CASSYPGQGGYGYTF. The CDR3 DNA reads TGTGCCAGCAGTTACCCGGGACAGGGGGGCTATGGCTACACCTTC.

This clone was observed once. This chain joins TRBV5-1 and TRBJ2-4; TRBD2 matches 11 bases. Germline-derived CDR1 and CDR2 are SGHRS and YFSETQ. The CDR3 contains 16 residues. V lost 5 bases, J lost 5 bases, and 9 bases stayed unmatched. In DNA, the CDR3 is TGCGCCAGCAGTCTTAGCGGGGGGGCGACGGAAAACATTCAGTACTTC. Its protein product is CASSLSGGATENIQYF.

The chain recombines TRBV25-1 with TRBJ2-7, with 7 bases aligning to TRBD2. The CDR3 contains 15 residues. Trimming took 3 bases from V and 3 from J; bases not matched to a gene: 8. Germline lookup yields CDR1 MGHDK and CDR2 SYGVNS. The CDR3 is CASSDVGTINYEQYF. The DNA of the CDR3 is TGTGCCAGCAGTGACGTTGGGACTATAAACTACGAGCAGTACTTC.

This clone has a single count. The genes are TRBV4-1 and TRBJ1-3; 8 nucleotides match TRBD1. This CDR3 contains 17 residues. Germline V gives CDR1 MGHRA, CDR2 YSYEKL. V trimming: 0 bases; J trimming: 4 bases; junction bases outside the gene matches: 8. Here the CDR3 DNA reads TGCGCCAGCAGCCAAGATCTCCGACAGGGGTTCGGAAACACCATATATTTT. Its protein product is CASSQDLRQGFGNTIYF.

V is TRBV2 and J is TRBJ1-5, with D tentatively TRBD1 (6 bases). The CDR3 runs to 15 residues. The germline V gene encodes CDR1 SNHLY and CDR2 FYNNEI. V was pared by 6 bases and J by 4 bases, with 16 bases between. CDR3 sequence: CASSLEQGVNQPQHF. The DNA for the CDR3 is TGTGCCAGCAGCCTGGAACAGGGCGTGAATCAGCCCCAGCATTTT.

This chain uses TRBV3-1 (or the pseudogene TRBV3-2) with TRBJ2-1, with D unresolved. Trimming left V 1 base short and J 9 bases short, with 7 bases between. Germline V gene sequence: CDR1 LGHDT, CDR2 YNNKEL (reference sequence). This CDR3 is built from 12 residues. CDR3 nucleotide sequence: TGTGCCAGCAGCCAAGTGGGCCTTGAGCAGTTCTTC. Translated: CASSQVGLEQFF.

The J gene is TRBJ1-4, the V gene TRBV5-1; possibly TRBD1 for D (6 bases). Germline V gene lookup returns CDR1 SGHRS and CDR2 YFSETQ. V lost 0 bases to trimming and J lost 8 bases, with 11 bases between them. This CDR3 has 14 residues. This CDR3 reads CASSLGGDTEKLFF. CDR3 DNA sequence: TGCGCCAGCAGCTTGGGAGGGGACACCGAAAAACTGTTTTTT.

For the CDR3, the DNA is TGTGCCATCAGTGAGTTAGGGAACTATGGCTACACCTTC. This gives the protein CAISELGNYGYTF. The gene calls are TRBV10-3 and TRBJ1-2; D gene uncertain. Germline CDR1 is ENHRY and CDR2 is SYGVKD. The CDR3 has 13 amino acids. With 1 base removed from V and 2 bases from J, the gap between germline ends came to 5 bases.

The gene calls are TRBV28 and TRBJ1-4, with 7 bases aligning to TRBD1. Looked up from germline, CDR1 is MDHEN and CDR2 is SYDVKM. V gave up 5 bases and J gave up 6 bases; unmatched junction bases: 9. The CDR3 consists of 15 residues. The CDR3 reads CASSPQGPPDEKLFF. CDR3 bases: TGTGCCAGCAGTCCACAGGGGCCCCCGGATGAAAAACTGTTTTTT.